Given below is one T cell receptor beta chain in context. Seattle patients were enrolled during active infection and followed longitudinally. Under the authors' procedure: Amplification with reference gene primers provided the estimates of nucleated cell counts. Clones were read by immunoSEQ multiplex PCR, and TCRdb kept only the in-frame ones, dropping some. The DNA was the basis for D and trimming; V, J and clone size are from that table. The table lists roughly 250,000 clones, 85% to 95% of them singletons. This CDR3 comprises 17 residues. The germline gives CDR1 SGHRS, CDR2 YFSETQ. Losses at the gene ends were 0 bases for V and 1 base for J; bases not matched to a gene: 8. This entry is derived from a study of blood T cell repertoires in COVID-19. Study at large: Acute-phase and convalescent COVID-19 samples originated in the United States, Italy and Spain. T cells, B-cell-depleted T cells, or PBMCs provided the cDNA or gDNA that served as material.

The sequencing input was peripheral blood. This clonotype was obtained from a man aged 25-40 years with COVID-19, enrolled during active disease. This chain connects TRBV5-1 to TRBJ2-7; 9 bases are a match to TRBD2. CDR3 residues: CASSLGGSGGASYEQYF. The CDR3 nucleotides are TGCGCCAGCAGCTTGGGCGGTAGCGGGGGCGCATCCTACGAGCAGTACTTC.